The 19 T cell receptor beta chains below were found in one sample sequenced in a study of shared clonotypes between healthy human individuals. Terminally differentiated effector memory CD45RA+ cells were left out of the naive CD8 fraction, which was CD45RO-negative and positively selected for CCR7. Clones were read by immunoSEQ multiplex PCR, and TCRdb kept only the in-frame ones, dropping some. The data hold about 2.2 million clones, with more than 85% observed a single time. Sequencing was performed on naive CD8+ T cells from PBMCs. The receptors were gathered from a man younger than 30 in good health. Some clones in this sample may be carry-over from other donors' samples.

The chain uses TRBV6-5 and TRBJ1-1; D might be TRBD1 (6 bases). CDR3 size: 16 residues. Germline-derived CDR1 and CDR2 are MNHEY and SVGAGI. V was shortened by 4 bases and J by 1 base, with 16 bases between the two germline ends. The CDR3 region has the DNA TGTGCCAGCAGTTCCGGGGGCAGAACCGGGAACACTGAAGCTTTCTTT. It translates to CASSSGGRTGNTEAFF.

The chain carries TRBV7-9 and TRBJ2-7, with 14 bases matching TRBD2. The CDR3 is 18 amino acids. The germline gives CDR1 SEHNR, CDR2 FQNEAQ (reference sequence). V was pared by 5 bases and J by 2 bases, with 11 bases of the junction left unmatched. The CDR3 sequence: CASSPTSGRALNPYEQYF. The CDR3 DNA sequence: TGTGCCAGCAGCCCGACTAGCGGGAGGGCCTTAAACCCCTACGAGCAGTACTTC.

This rearrangement joins TRBV29-1 to TRBJ2-1, with TRBD2 matching 7 bases. The CDR3 consists of 15 residues. Germline-derived CDR1 and CDR2 are SQVTM and ANQGSEA. V lost 3 bases, J lost 0 bases, and 5 bases stayed unmatched. The CDR3 sequence is CSVETTGGSYNEQFF. The CDR3 coding sequence is TGCAGCGTTGAGACGACGGGGGGCTCCTACAATGAGCAGTTCTTC.

This chain connects TRBV29-1 to TRBJ1-1; D gene uncertain. Germline assignment: CDR1 SQVTM and CDR2 ANQGSEA. V dropped 2 bases and J dropped 4 bases, with 5 bases sitting between them. This CDR3 is 11 amino acids long. The CDR3 reads CSVEWATEAFF. The CDR3, as DNA: TGCAGCGTTGAATGGGCCACTGAAGCTTTCTTT. Combining the CDR3 with reference TRBV29-1 and TRBJ1-1 gives the whole variable domain SAVISQKPSRDICQRGTSLTIQCQVDSQVTMMFWYRQQPGQSLTLIATANQGSEATYESGFVIDKFPISRPNLTFSTLTVSNMSPEDSSIYLCSVEWATEAFFGQGTRLTVV.

The rearrangement links TRBV28 to TRBJ1-2; D possibly corresponds to TRBD1 (5 bases). The CDR3 runs 13 residues. Per germline, CDR1 MDHEN and CDR2 SYDVKM. V lost 4 bases and J 8 bases, leaving 14 bases between the germline ends. The CDR3 sequence is CASSYVEGLGYTF. Written as DNA, the CDR3 is TGTGCCAGCAGTTACGTCGAGGGGCTGGGCTACACCTTC.

The chain employs TRBV4-3 and TRBJ2-1; 7 bases match TRBD2. Germline assignment: CDR1 LGHNA and CDR2 YSLEER. The junction had 11 bases not matched to a gene; V was cut back by 4 bases and J by 8 bases. The CDR3 has 15 amino acids. The DNA for the CDR3 is TGCGCCAGCAGCCTCCGACTGCGGCGGGAGTATGAGCAGTTCTTC. It codes for CASSLRLRREYEQFF.

This clone was observed a few times. This rearrangement joins TRBV20-1 to TRBJ1-1; D is perhaps TRBD1 (5 bases). The CDR3 has 11 amino acids. The germline V gene encodes CDR1 DFQATT and CDR2 SNEGSKA (reference sequence). V dropped 4 bases and J dropped 3 bases, with 6 bases sitting between them. The CDR3 here is CSAKGYTEAFF. The CDR3 nucleotides are TGCAGTGCTAAGGGGTACACTGAAGCTTTCTTT.

The chain joins TRBV19 to TRBJ1-2, with D perhaps TRBD1 (6 bases). Germline V CDR1 and CDR2: LNHDA, SQIVND (reference sequence). The CDR3 extends over 13 amino acids. Trimming left V 5 bases short and J 6 bases short, with 13 bases between. The DNA for the CDR3 is TGTGCCAGTAGTTCTAAACCAGGGGATGGCTACACCTTC. Its translation is CASSSKPGDGYTF.

The V call is TRBV6-5, the J call TRBJ2-7; perhaps TRBD1 as D (7 bases). With 6 bases removed from V and 0 bases from J, the gap between germline ends came to 15 bases. Germline CDR1 is MNHEY and CDR2 is SVGAGI. The CDR3 is 15 residues long. In nucleotides, the CDR3 is TGTGCCAGCAGACATCGACAGGGAGGCTCCTACGAGCAGTACTTC. Protein product: CASRHRQGGSYEQYF.

The chain joins TRBV29-1 to TRBJ2-7; D is perhaps TRBD2 (5 bases). Per the germline V gene, CDR1 is SQVTM and CDR2 is ANQGSEA. The CDR3 is 12 amino acids. V was clipped by 7 bases and J by 7 bases, with 17 bases between them. CDR3 region: CSAPGYRGEQYF. The CDR3 DNA follows: TGCAGCGCTCCCGGATACCGAGGGGAGCAGTACTTC.

The chain joins TRBV21-1 to TRBJ1-2; the table's TRBD1 call for D was not verified on the DNA. TRBV21-1 is described as a pseudogene. CDR3 length: 15 residues. The CDR3 nucleotides are TGTGCCAGCAGCCAAACAGGGCCTAATTATTGTGGCTACACCTTC. Translating gives CASSQTGPNYCGYTF.

The CDR3 is CASSLSGLSGETQYF. The DNA of the CDR3 is TGTGCCAGCAGTTTGTCGGGACTCTCCGGGGAGACCCAGTACTTC. The J gene is TRBJ2-5, the V gene TRBV27; D is perhaps TRBD2 (6 bases). V shed 3 bases and J shed 5 bases, with 16 bases lying between them. There are 15 residues in the CDR3. Germline lookup yields CDR1 MNHEY and CDR2 SMNVEV (reference sequence).

This clone was detected only once. The chain joins TRBV7-9 to TRBJ1-2; D possibly corresponds to TRBD1 (6 bases). Germline CDR1 and CDR2: SEHNR and FQNEAQ (reference sequence). V was cut by 5 bases and J by 8 bases, with 18 bases left in between. The CDR3 sequence is 14 residues long. CDR3: CASSLSTGSRGYTF. The CDR3 nucleotides read TGTGCCAGCAGCCTCTCCACAGGGTCCAGAGGCTACACCTTC.

V and J are TRBV5-1 and TRBJ2-7; 7 positions agree with TRBD1. The CDR3 runs to 16 residues. V was pared by 0 bases and J by 0 bases, with 6 bases of the junction left unmatched. CDR1 and CDR2 from the germline V gene are SGHRS and YFSETQ. This chain's CDR3 is CASSLGPGTVSYEQYF. The CDR3 DNA follows: TGCGCCAGCAGCTTGGGACCCGGGACAGTCTCCTACGAGCAGTACTTC.

The chain uses TRBV5-1 and TRBJ2-1, with 7 positions matching TRBD2. Germline V gene lookup returns CDR1 SGHRS and CDR2 YFSETQ. This CDR3 region has 16 residues. V trimming: 3 bases; J trimming: 4 bases; junction bases outside the gene matches: 10. The CDR3 region is CASSSGLVGRYNEQFF. CDR3 sequence (DNA): TGCGCCAGCAGCTCGGGACTCGTCGGGAGGTACAATGAGCAGTTCTTC.

The rearrangement links TRBV7-2 to TRBJ1-1; possible D gene TRBD1, 5 bases. This CDR3 contains 17 residues. CDR1 and CDR2 (germline): SGHTA, FQGNSA. V dropped 4 bases and J dropped 4 bases, with 22 bases sitting between them. CDR3 protein: CASSSLRDPLMATEAFF. For the CDR3, the DNA is TGTGCCAGCAGCTCCCTGAGGGACCCCCTAATGGCCACTGAAGCTTTCTTT. Full variable domain (missing parts from reference TRBV7-2 and TRBJ1-1): GAGVSQSPSNKVTEKGKDVELRCDPISGHTALYWYRQSLGQGLEFLIYFQGNSAPDKSGLPSDRFSAERTGGSVSTLTIQRTQQEDSAVYLCASSSLRDPLMATEAFFGQGTRLTVV.

This clone was detected once. The chain recombines TRBV2 with TRBJ2-1; 11 bases agree with TRBD2. J gave up 7 bases and V 6 bases, and 11 bases lay outside the gene matches. This CDR3 contains 16 residues. Looked up from germline, CDR1 is SNHLY and CDR2 is FYNNEI. CDR3: CASRGELAGEWNEQFF. CDR3 coding DNA: TGTGCCAGCAGGGGAGAACTAGCGGGAGAGTGGAATGAGCAGTTCTTC.

The chain is built from TRBV4-3 and TRBJ2-7; TRBD2 agrees at 12 bases. Germline assignment: CDR1 LGHNA and CDR2 YSLEER. The ends lost 4 bases at V and 2 bases at J; junction bases unmatched: 3. The CDR3 consists of 15 residues. The CDR3 coding sequence is TGCGCCAGCAGCCGGACTAGCGGGACACCCTACGAGCAGTACTTC. Protein product: CASSRTSGTPYEQYF.

This chain connects TRBV2 to TRBJ1-5; D is unclear. The CDR3 contains 16 residues. Germline-derived CDR1 and CDR2 are SNHLY and FYNNEI. V lost 2 bases and J 7 bases, leaving 18 bases between the germline ends. CDR3 nucleotide sequence: TGTGCCAGCAGTGAAACGGTCAACCGTGGATTGCAGCCCCAGCATTTT. Encoded protein: CASSETVNRGLQPQHF.